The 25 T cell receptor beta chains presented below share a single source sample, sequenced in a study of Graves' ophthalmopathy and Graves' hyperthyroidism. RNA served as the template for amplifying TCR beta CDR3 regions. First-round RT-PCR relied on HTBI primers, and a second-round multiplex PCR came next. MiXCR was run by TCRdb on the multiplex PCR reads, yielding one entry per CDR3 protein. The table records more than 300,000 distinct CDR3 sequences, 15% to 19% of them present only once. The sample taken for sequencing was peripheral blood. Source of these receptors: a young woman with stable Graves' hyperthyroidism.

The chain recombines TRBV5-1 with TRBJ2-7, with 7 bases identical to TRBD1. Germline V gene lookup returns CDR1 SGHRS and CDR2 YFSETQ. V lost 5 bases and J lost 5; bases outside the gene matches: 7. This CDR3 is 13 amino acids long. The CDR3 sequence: CASRDRQGDEQYF. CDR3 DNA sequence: TGCGCCAGCAGGGATCGTCAGGGGGACGAGCAGTACTTC.

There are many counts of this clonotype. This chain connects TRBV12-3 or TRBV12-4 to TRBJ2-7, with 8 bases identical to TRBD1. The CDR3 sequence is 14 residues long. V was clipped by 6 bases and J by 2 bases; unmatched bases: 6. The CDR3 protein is CASSKDRGPYEQYF. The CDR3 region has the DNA TGTGCCAGCAGCAAAGACAGGGGCCCCTACGAGCAGTACTTC.

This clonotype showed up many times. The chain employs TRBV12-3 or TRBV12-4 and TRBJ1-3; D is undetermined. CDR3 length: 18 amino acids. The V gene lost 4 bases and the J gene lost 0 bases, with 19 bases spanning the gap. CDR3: CASSYMKDGLSSGNTIYF. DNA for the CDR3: TGTGCCAGCAGTTACATGAAGGACGGATTAAGCTCTGGAAACACCATATATTTT.

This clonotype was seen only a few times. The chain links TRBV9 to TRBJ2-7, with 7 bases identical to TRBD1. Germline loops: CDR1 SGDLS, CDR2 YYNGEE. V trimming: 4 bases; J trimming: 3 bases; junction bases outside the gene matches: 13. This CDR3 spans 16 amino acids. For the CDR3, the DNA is TGTGCCAGCAGCCTAGGGACAGTCGGAAGGGACTACGAGCAGTACTTC. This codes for CASSLGTVGRDYEQYF.

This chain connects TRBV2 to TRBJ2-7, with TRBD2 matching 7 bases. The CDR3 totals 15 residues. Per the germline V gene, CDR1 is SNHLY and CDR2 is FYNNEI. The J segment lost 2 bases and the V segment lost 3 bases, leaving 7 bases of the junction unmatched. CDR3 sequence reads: CASSDMGGVTYEQYF. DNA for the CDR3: TGTGCCAGCAGTGATATGGGGGGGGTGACCTACGAGCAGTACTTC.

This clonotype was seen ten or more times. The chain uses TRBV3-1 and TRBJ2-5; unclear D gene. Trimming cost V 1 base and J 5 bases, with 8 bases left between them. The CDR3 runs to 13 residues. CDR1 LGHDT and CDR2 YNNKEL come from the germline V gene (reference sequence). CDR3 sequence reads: CASSQVDVETQYF. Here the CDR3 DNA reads TGTGCCAGCAGCCAAGTGGACGTGGAGACCCAGTACTTC.

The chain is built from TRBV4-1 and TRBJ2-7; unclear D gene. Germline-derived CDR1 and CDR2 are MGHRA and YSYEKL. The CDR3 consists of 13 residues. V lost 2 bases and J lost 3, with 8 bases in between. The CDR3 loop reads CASSQYSNYEQYF. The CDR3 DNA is TGCGCCAGCAGCCAATACAGCAACTACGAGCAGTACTTC.

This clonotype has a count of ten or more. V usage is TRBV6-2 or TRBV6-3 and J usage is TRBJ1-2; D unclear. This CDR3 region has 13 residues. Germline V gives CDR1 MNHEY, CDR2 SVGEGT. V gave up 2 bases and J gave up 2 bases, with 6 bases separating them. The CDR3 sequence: CASSYISNYGYTF. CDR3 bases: TGTGCCAGCAGTTACATCTCAAACTATGGCTACACCTTC.

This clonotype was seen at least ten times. The CDR3 is CASSPGQGERGYEQYF. The DNA for the CDR3 is TGTGCCAGCAGCCCAGGACAGGGTGAGCGTGGCTACGAGCAGTACTTC. The rearrangement uses TRBV13 and TRBJ2-7; 8 positions match TRBD1. With 5 bases clipped from V and 3 bases from J, the junction kept 12 bases outside the gene matches. Looked up from germline, CDR1 is PRHDT and CDR2 is FYEKMQ (reference sequence). CDR3 size: 16 residues. The full variable domain, with the rest looked up from reference TRBV13 and TRBJ2-7, is AAGVIQSPRHLIKEKRETATLKCYPIPRHDTVYWYQQGPGQDPQFLISFYEKMQSDKGSIPDRFSAQQFSDYHSELNMSSLELGDSALYFCASSPGQGERGYEQYFGPGTRLTVT.

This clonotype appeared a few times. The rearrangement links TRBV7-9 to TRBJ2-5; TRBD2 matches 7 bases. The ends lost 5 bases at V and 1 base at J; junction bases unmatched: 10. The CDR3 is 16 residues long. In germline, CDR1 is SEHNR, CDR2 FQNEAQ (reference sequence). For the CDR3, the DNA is TGTGCCAGCAGCCATGTGGGAGGGTCCTCCCAAGAGACCCAGTACTTC. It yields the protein CASSHVGGSSQETQYF. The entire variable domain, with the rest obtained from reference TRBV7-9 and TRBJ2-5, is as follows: DTGVSQNPRHKITKRGQNVTFRCDPISEHNRLYWYRQTLGQGPEFLTYFQNEAQLEKSRLLSDRFSAERPKGSFSTLEIQRTEQGDSAMYLCASSHVGGSSQETQYFGPGTRLLVL.

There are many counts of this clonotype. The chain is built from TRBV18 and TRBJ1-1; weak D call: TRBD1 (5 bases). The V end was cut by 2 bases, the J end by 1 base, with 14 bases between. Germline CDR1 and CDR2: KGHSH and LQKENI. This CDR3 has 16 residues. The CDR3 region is CASSPSVSTANTEAFF. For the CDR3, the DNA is TGTGCCAGCTCACCAAGCGTTTCGACAGCGAACACTGAAGCTTTCTTT.

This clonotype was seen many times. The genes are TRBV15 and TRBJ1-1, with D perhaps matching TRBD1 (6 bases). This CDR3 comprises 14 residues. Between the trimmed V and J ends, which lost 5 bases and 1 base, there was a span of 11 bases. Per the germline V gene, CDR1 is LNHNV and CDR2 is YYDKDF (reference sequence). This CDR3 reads CATSGGAQNTEAFF. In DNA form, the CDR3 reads TGTGCCACCAGCGGGGGGGCCCAGAACACTGAAGCTTTCTTT.

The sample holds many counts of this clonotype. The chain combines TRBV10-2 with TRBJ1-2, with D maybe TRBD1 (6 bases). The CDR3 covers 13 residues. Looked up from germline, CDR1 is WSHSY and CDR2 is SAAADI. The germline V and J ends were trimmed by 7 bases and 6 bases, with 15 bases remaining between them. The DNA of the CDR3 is TGCGCCAGCACTTGGACAGTTGAGGATGGCTACACCTTC. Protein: CASTWTVEDGYTF.

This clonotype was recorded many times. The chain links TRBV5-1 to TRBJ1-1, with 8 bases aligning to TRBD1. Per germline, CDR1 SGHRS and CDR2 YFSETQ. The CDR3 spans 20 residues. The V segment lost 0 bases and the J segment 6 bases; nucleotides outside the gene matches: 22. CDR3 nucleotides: TGCGCCAGCAGCTTGGTTTTCCAGGGGGCAGCGGTACCAGGTTCGGCTGAAGCTTTCTTT. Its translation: CASSLVFQGAAVPGSAEAFF.

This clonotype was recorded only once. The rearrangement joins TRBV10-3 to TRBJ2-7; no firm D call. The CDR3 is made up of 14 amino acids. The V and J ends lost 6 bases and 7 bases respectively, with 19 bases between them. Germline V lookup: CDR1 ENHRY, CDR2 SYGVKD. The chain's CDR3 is CAISSPTSPWEQYF. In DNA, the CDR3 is TGTGCCATCAGCTCCCCGACTTCCCCCTGGGAGCAGTACTTC.

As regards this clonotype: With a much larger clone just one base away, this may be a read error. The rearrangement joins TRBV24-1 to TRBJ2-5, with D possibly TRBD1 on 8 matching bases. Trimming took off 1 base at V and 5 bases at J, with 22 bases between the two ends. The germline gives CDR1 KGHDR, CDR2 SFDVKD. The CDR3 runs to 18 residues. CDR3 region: CATSDFGVTGGVQETQYF. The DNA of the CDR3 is TGTGCCACCAGTGATTTTGGAGTTACAGGGGGGGTCCAGGAGACCCAGTACTTC.

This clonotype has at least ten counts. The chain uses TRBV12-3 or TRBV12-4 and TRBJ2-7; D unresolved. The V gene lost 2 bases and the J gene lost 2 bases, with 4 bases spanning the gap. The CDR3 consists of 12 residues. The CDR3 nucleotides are TGTGCCAGCAGTTTATTACCCTACGAGCAGTACTTC. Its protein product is CASSLLPYEQYF.

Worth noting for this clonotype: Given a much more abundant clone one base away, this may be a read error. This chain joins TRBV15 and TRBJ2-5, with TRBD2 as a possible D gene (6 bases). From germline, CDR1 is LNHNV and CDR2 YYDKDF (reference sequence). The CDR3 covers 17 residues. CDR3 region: CATSRDGAGRGGETLYF. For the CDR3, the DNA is TGTGCCACCAGCAGAGATGGGGCGGGGAGAGGAGGAGAGACCCTGTACTTC.

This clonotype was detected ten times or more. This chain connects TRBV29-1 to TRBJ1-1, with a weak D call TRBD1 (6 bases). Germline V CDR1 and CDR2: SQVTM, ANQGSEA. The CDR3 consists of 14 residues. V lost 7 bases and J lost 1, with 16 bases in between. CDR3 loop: CSGYRGAGNTEAFF. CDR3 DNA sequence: TGCAGCGGTTATCGGGGGGCCGGGAACACTGAAGCTTTCTTT. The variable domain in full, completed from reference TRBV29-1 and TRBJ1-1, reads SAVISQKPSRDICQRGTSLTIQCQVDSQVTMMFWYRQQPGQSLTLIATANQGSEATYESGFVIDKFPISRPNLTFSTLTVSNMSPEDSSIYLCSGYRGAGNTEAFFGQGTRLTVV.

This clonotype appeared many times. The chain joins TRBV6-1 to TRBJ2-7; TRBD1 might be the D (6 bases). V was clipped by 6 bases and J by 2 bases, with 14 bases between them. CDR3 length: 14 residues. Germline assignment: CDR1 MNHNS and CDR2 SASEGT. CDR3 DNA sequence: TGTGCCAGCAGCAGGACAGCCCTTACCTACGAGCAGTACTTC. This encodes CASSRTALTYEQYF.

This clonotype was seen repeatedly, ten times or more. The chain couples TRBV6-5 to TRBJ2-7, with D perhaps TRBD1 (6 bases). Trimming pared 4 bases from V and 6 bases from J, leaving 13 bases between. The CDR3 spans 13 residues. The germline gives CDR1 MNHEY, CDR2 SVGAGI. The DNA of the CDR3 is TGTGCCAGCAGTTTGCAGGGGCTCTCCGAGCAGTACTTC. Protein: CASSLQGLSEQYF.

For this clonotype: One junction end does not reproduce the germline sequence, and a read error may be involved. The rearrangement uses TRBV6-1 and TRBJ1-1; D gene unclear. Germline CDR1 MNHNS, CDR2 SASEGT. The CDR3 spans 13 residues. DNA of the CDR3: TGTTCCAGCAGTGTAGTCCTGAACACTGAAGCTCTCTTT. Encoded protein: CSSSVVLNTEALF.

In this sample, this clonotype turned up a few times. CDR3 DNA: TGCGCCAGCAGCCTACGACATGGTTTGAACACTGAAGCTTTCTTT. This gives the protein CASSLRHGLNTEAFF. This sequence joins TRBV5-1 and TRBJ1-1; D not certain. This CDR3 is 15 amino acids long. V lost 4 bases and J lost 0, with 13 bases in between. The germline V gene has CDR1 SGHRS and CDR2 YFSETQ.

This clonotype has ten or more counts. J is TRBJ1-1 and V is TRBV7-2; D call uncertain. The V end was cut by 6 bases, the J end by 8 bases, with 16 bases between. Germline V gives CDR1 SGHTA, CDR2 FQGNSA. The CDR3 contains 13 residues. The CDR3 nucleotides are TGTGCCAGCAGGCCGACGTGGAAACAGGAAGCTTTCTTT. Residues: CASRPTWKQEAFF.

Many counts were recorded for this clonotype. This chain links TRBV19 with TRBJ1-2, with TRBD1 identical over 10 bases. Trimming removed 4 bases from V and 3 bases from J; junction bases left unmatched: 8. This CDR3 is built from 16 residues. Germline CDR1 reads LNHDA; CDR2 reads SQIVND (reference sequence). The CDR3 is CASSKDRGLIDYGYTF. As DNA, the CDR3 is TGTGCCAGTAGTAAGGACAGGGGGTTAATCGACTATGGCTACACCTTC. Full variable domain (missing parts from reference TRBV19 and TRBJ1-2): DGGITQSPKYLFRKEGQNVTLSCEQNLNHDAMYWYRQDPGQGLRLIYYSQIVNDFQKGDIAEGYSVSREKKESFPLTVTSAQKNPTAFYLCASSKDRGLIDYGYTFGSGTRLTVV.